This TCR beta chain derives from a study of blood T cell repertoires in COVID-19. Study-level background: The origin of the acute and convalescent COVID-19 samples was the United States, Italy and Spain.

The CDR3 sequence is 15 residues long. Looked up from germline, CDR1 is SGHRS and CDR2 is YFSETQ. Trimming removed 4 bases at V and 4 bases at J, with 16 bases between. Assay: immunoSEQ multiplex PCR; the TCRdb copy retains only in-frame clones and omits some. The repertoire holds about 310,000 clones, with around 91% as singletons. Participants spanned ages about 18 to 100 years and resided in about 24 US areas. Two consecutive negative NP/OP PCR tests, clearance, or resolved symptoms defined Cohort 3 recovery. Sequencing was carried out using PBMCs or T cells enriched from blood (not recorded which). The chain has TRBV5-1 and TRBJ2-3; D not resolved. This receptor was identified in a woman between 35 and 50 years old who had recovered from COVID-19. The CDR3 loop reads CASSTLEPQADTQYF. In DNA form, the CDR3 reads TGCGCCAGCAGCACATTGGAACCTCAGGCAGATACGCAGTATTTT.